These 25 T cell receptor beta chains were sequenced from one sample in a study of response to subunit inactivated influenza vaccine. TCRdb reprocessed the RT-PCR reads with MiXCR, giving one entry per CDR3 protein. The table includes over 750,000 distinct CDR3 sequences, 21% detected once. The specimen comprised PBMCs from blood, sampled around 5 days after vaccination. These receptors were obtained from a man over 45 who received an inactivated influenza vaccine.

This clonotype was picked up many times. J is TRBJ2-1 and V is TRBV12-3 or TRBV12-4; no reliable D call. This CDR3 region has 11 residues. The V end lost 6 bases, the J end lost 10 bases, and 10 bases lay between the germline ends. The CDR3 loop is CASSQQGEQFF. The CDR3 DNA is TGTGCCAGCAGCCAACAAGGCGAGCAGTTCTTC.

This clonotype was seen repeatedly, ten times or more. The chain carries TRBV3-1 and TRBJ2-1, with a weak D call TRBD1 (5 bases). The CDR3 is 15 amino acids. V was cut by 4 bases and J by 0 bases, with 10 bases left in between. CDR1 is LGHDT, CDR2 YNNKEL, per germline (reference sequence). The chain's CDR3 is CASSPRDSSYNEQFF. The CDR3 bases are TGTGCCAGCAGCCCCAGGGATTCCTCCTACAATGAGCAGTTCTTC.

This clonotype was observed a handful of times. The chain employs TRBV18 and TRBJ2-4; TRBD1 matches 8 bases. The germline CDR1 and CDR2 sequences are KGHSH and LQKENI. The V gene end was trimmed by 0 bases and the J gene end by 1 base; junction bases not matched to a gene: 2. The CDR3 is made up of 16 amino acids. In nucleotides, the CDR3 is TGTGCCAGCTCACCACCGGGACAGGTCGCCAAAAACATTCAGTACTTC. This codes for CASSPPGQVAKNIQYF.

The chain couples TRBV5-1 to TRBJ2-7, with 10 nucleotides matching TRBD1. This CDR3 has 15 amino acids. Trimming removed 4 bases from V and 1 base from J; junction bases left unmatched: 5. CDR1 SGHRS and CDR2 YFSETQ come from the germline V gene. The CDR3 loop is CASSRRQGASYEQYF. CDR3 nucleotide sequence: TGCGCCAGCAGCCGACGACAGGGGGCATCCTACGAGCAGTACTTC.

The table lists this clonotype with a count of one. The V call is TRBV20-1, the J call TRBJ2-7, with 10 nucleotides matching TRBD1. Unmatched junction bases numbered 9, after V lost 8 bases and J lost 5 bases. The CDR3 spans 13 residues. CDR1 and CDR2 from the germline V gene are DFQATT and SNEGSKA (reference sequence). The CDR3 reads CSSKTGGLDEQYF. The CDR3 nucleotides read TGCAGTTCTAAGACAGGGGGCCTGGACGAGCAGTACTTC.

The chain links TRBV27 to TRBJ2-7; 10 nucleotides align to TRBD2. V gave up 4 bases and J gave up 3 bases; unmatched junction bases: 3. The CDR3 is made up of 14 amino acids. From germline, CDR1 is MNHEY and CDR2 SMNVEV (reference sequence). CDR3 sequence reads: CASSSLAGFYEQYF. The CDR3 DNA follows: TGTGCCAGCAGTTCACTAGCGGGATTCTACGAGCAGTACTTC.

The chain links TRBV20-1 to TRBJ2-5; D possibly uses TRBD1 or TRBD2 (5 bases each). Germline V CDR1 and CDR2: DFQATT, SNEGSKA (reference sequence). The CDR3 length is 17 residues. V was clipped by 2 bases and J by 2 bases, with 21 bases between them. The CDR3 DNA follows: TGCAGTGCTAGATGGGACGTGGGGGTAAGGGGTCAAGAGACCCAGTACTTC. Translation gives CSARWDVGVRGQETQYF.

CDR3: CATSDQTNRDLSSYNEQFF. The CDR3 region has the DNA TGTGCCACCAGTGATCAGACGAACAGGGATCTCAGCTCCTACAATGAGCAGTTCTTC. V and J are TRBV24-1 and TRBJ2-1, with D possibly TRBD1 on 6 matching bases. CDR3 size: 19 residues. Trimming removed 3 bases at V and 0 bases at J, with 20 bases between. Germline V gives CDR1 KGHDR, CDR2 SFDVKD.

This clonotype appeared a few times. The chain recombines TRBV29-1 with TRBJ2-3; D might be TRBD2 (5 bases). This CDR3 is 14 amino acids long. Germline V gene lookup returns CDR1 SQVTM and CDR2 ANQGSEA. Trimming stripped 0 bases from V and 6 bases from J, with 13 bases between. CDR3 amino acids: CSVEDRRGRDTQYF. CDR3 DNA sequence: TGCAGCGTTGAAGATCGCCGGGGTCGGGATACGCAGTATTTT.

Written as DNA, the CDR3 is TGCAGCGTCGGGACTAGCGGAGGAGGTGAGCAGTTCTTC. Amino acids: CSVGTSGGGEQFF. The J gene is TRBJ2-1, the V gene TRBV29-1; 11 nucleotides agree with TRBD2. CDR3 size: 13 residues. J lost 9 bases, V lost 6 bases, and 7 bases had no gene match. Germline CDR1 and CDR2: SQVTM and ANQGSEA.

The rearrangement links TRBV6-1 to TRBJ2-7; D may correspond to TRBD1 or TRBD2 (5 bases each). Per the germline V gene, CDR1 is MNHNS and CDR2 is SASEGT. Trimming shortened V by 6 bases and J by 2 bases, and 14 bases separated the two germline ends. The length of the CDR3 is 14 residues. Here the CDR3 reads CASSQGPKTYEQYF. The DNA of the CDR3 is TGTGCCAGCAGCCAGGGACCGAAAACCTACGAGCAGTACTTC.

The chain recombines TRBV20-1 with TRBJ2-1; 11 bases align to TRBD1. This CDR3 region has 15 residues. Trimming removed 6 bases from V and 8 bases from J; junction bases left unmatched: 12. Germline-derived CDR1 and CDR2 are DFQATT and SNEGSKA (reference sequence). CDR3 coding DNA: TGCAGTGCAAAGTCCGGGACAGGGGGAAGCGATGAGCAGTTCTTC. Residues: CSAKSGTGGSDEQFF.

V and J are TRBV12-3 or TRBV12-4 and TRBJ1-6; tentative D call: TRBD1 (5 bases). The CDR3 covers 14 residues. V was cut by 5 bases and J by 7 bases, with 12 bases left in between. CDR3 loop: CASSQTAGNSPLHF. For the CDR3, the DNA is TGTGCCAGCAGTCAGACAGCGGGCAATTCACCCCTCCACTTT.

This clonotype occurred a few times. The chain has TRBV19 and TRBJ2-1; 8 bases line up with TRBD2. V shed 3 bases and J 7 bases; nucleotides not matched to a gene: 14. Germline CDR1 is LNHDA and CDR2 is SQIVND (reference sequence). The CDR3 covers 17 residues. The CDR3, as DNA: TGTGCCAGTAGTATTGGGGGTACCGGGAGGGGCGGGAATGAGCAGTTCTTC. Translating it yields CASSIGGTGRGGNEQFF. The complete variable domain, with remaining parts taken from reference TRBV19 and TRBJ2-1, reads DGGITQSPKYLFRKEGQNVTLSCEQNLNHDAMYWYRQDPGQGLRLIYYSQIVNDFQKGDIAEGYSVSREKKESFPLTVTSAQKNPTAFYLCASSIGGTGRGGNEQFFGPGTRLTVL.

This clonotype came up a few times. The rearrangement joins TRBV11-2 to TRBJ2-7; D may correspond to TRBD1 or TRBD2 (5 bases each). The CDR3 is 13 residues long. V lost 8 bases and J 7 bases, leaving 18 bases between the germline ends. Germline CDR1 and CDR2: SGHAT and FQNNGV. CDR3 bases: TGTGCCAGCGGGGACGGATCGGGGCGGGAGCAGTACTTC. As protein: CASGDGSGREQYF.

This clonotype occurred a few times. The chain uses TRBV6-2 or TRBV6-3 and TRBJ2-2; D may be TRBD1 (6 bases). This CDR3 contains 13 residues. Trimming took 5 bases from V and 5 from J, leaving 9 bases between them. Germline V gives CDR1 MNHEY, CDR2 SVGEGT. The CDR3 coding sequence is TGTGCCAGCAGTGTAACAGGGACCGGGGAGCTGTTTTTT. Encoded protein: CASSVTGTGELFF.

V is TRBV12-3 or TRBV12-4 and J is TRBJ2-4, with 7 bases matching TRBD1. V gave up 3 bases and J gave up 2 bases; unmatched junction bases: 13. The CDR3 runs to 18 residues. Here the CDR3 reads CASSFFGTDSPTKNIQYF. The CDR3 DNA sequence: TGTGCCAGCAGTTTTTTTGGGACAGACTCCCCAACCAAAAACATTCAGTACTTC.

The CDR3 DNA reads TGTGCCAGCAGCACGGGACTAGCAGCCTTTGAACAGTACTTC. Protein product: CASSTGLAAFEQYF. The chain joins TRBV9 to TRBJ2-7, with 9 bases aligning to TRBD2. Germline loops: CDR1 SGDLS, CDR2 YYNGEE. The CDR3 has 14 amino acids. V was clipped by 4 bases and J by 10 bases; unmatched bases: 12.

This clonotype was detected many times. At one end the junction does not follow the germline gene, possibly because of a read error. CDR3 coding DNA: TGCGCCAGCAGCCTCGGGGTAAATGAGCAGTTCTTC. Translated: CASSLGVNEQFF. The chain combines TRBV12-3 or TRBV12-4 with TRBJ2-1, with D maybe TRBD2 (5 bases). The CDR3 extends over 12 amino acids.

This clonotype was detected a few times. This chain connects TRBV5-5 to TRBJ2-7; tentative D call: TRBD1 (5 bases). Trimming removed 2 bases at V and 2 bases at J, with 17 bases between. CDR1 is SGHKS, CDR2 YYEKEE, per germline (reference sequence). The CDR3 extends over 16 amino acids. CDR3 residues: CASSFTPGQGTYEQYF. Here the CDR3 DNA reads TGTGCCAGCAGCTTTACCCCCGGGCAGGGAACCTACGAGCAGTACTTC. Combining the CDR3 with reference TRBV5-5 and TRBJ2-7 gives the whole variable domain DAGVTQSPTHLIKTRGQQVTLRCSPISGHKSVSWYQQVLGQGPQFIFQYYEKEERGRGNFPDRFSARQFPNYSSELNVNALLLGDSALYLCASSFTPGQGTYEQYFGPGTRLTVT.

This clonotype was picked up a small number of times. The chain has TRBV5-1 and TRBJ2-1, with 10 bases fitting TRBD2. Per the germline V gene, CDR1 is SGHRS and CDR2 is YFSETQ. CDR3 size: 15 residues. V trimming: 7 bases; J trimming: 4 bases; junction bases outside the gene matches: 8. The CDR3 region has the DNA TGCGCCAGCCAAGACCTAGCGGGAGCATACAATGAGCAGTTCTTC. Protein: CASQDLAGAYNEQFF.

The chain recombines TRBV5-1 with TRBJ1-1, with a possible D match to TRBD1 (5 bases). From germline, CDR1 is SGHRS and CDR2 YFSETQ. V was cut by 0 bases and J by 0 bases, with 12 bases left in between. This CDR3 is 16 amino acids long. The chain's CDR3 is CASSLGWGYMNTEAFF. CDR3 DNA sequence: TGCGCCAGCAGCTTGGGTTGGGGGTACATGAACACTGAAGCTTTCTTT. The whole variable domain, filled in from reference TRBV5-1 and TRBJ1-1, reads KAGVTQTPRYLIKTRGQQVTLSCSPISGHRSVSWYQQTPGQGLQFLFEYFSETQRNKGNFPGRFSGRQFSNSRSEMNVSTLELGDSALYLCASSLGWGYMNTEAFFGQGTRLTVV.

A few counts support this clonotype. The V and J genes are TRBV3-1 and TRBJ2-1; possibly TRBD2 for D (5 bases). V was trimmed by 2 bases and J by 15 bases, leaving 17 bases between them. CDR3 length equals 13 residues. Germline values: CDR1 LGHDT, CDR2 YNNKEL (reference sequence). The CDR3 nucleotides read TGTGCCAGCAGCCAACTTCAGAGCGGACCGCGGTTCTTC. Translation: CASSQLQSGPRFF.

This clonotype turned up a few times. This chain joins TRBV7-8 and TRBJ2-4; a possible D gene is TRBD1 (5 bases). CDR1 and CDR2 from the germline V gene are SGHVS and FQNEAQ. The CDR3 consists of 13 residues. The germline V and J ends were trimmed by 1 base and 8 bases, with 9 bases remaining between them. This chain's CDR3 is CASSLGRVDIQYF. CDR3 sequence (DNA): TGTGCCAGCAGCTTAGGCAGGGTTGACATTCAGTACTTC.

In its sample, this clonotype was seen a few times. This rearrangement joins TRBV20-1 to TRBJ1-5, with a tentative D call TRBD1 (5 bases). This CDR3 contains 14 residues. Germline values: CDR1 DFQATT, CDR2 SNEGSKA (reference sequence). The V end was cut by 1 base, the J end by 3 bases, with 10 bases between. CDR3 region: CSARAKTDNQPQHF. CDR3 in DNA: TGCAGTGCTAGAGCAAAGACAGACAATCAGCCCCAGCATTTT.